Sequencing of this T cell receptor (beta chain) was carried out in a study of blood T cell repertoires in COVID-19. The overall study: The analysed material was cDNA or gDNA that came from T cells, B-cell-depleted T cells, or PBMCs.

Some clones are missing from TCRdb's copy, which holds only in-frame ones; the method was immunoSEQ multiplex PCR. The table lists 95,000 to 120,000 clones, 85% of them singletons. Losses at the gene ends were 0 bases for V and 3 bases for J; bases not matched to a gene: 3. Germline CDR1 MNHEY, CDR2 SVGEGT. CDR3 length: 16 amino acids. V and J are TRBV6-2 or TRBV6-3 and TRBJ1-5, with 9 nucleotides matching TRBD1. The origin of this receptor is a woman aged 60 to 75 with COVID-19, enrolled during active disease. Sequences were obtained from peripheral blood. The CDR3 coding sequence is TGTGCCAGCAGTTACTCCGGGACAGGGTACAATCAGCCCCAGCATTTT. Translation: CASSYSGTGYNQPQHF.